These T cell receptor beta chains were read from a single sample in a study of T cell changes during pregnancy in multiple sclerosis. Repertoires were generated with immunoSEQ multiplex PCR, while TCRdb's copy carries only in-frame clones and drops some. The data contain about 40,000 clones, roughly nine tenths of them singletons. The sample in question was CD4+ T cells from peripheral blood mononuclear cells, obtained in the third trimester of pregnancy. The receptors originated from a female donor in good health, enrolled as a control in a pregnancy study. Both conserved end residues are trimmed from each CDR3.

J gene,V gene,CDR3 protein
TRBJ1-1,TRBV28,ASSLRGNTEAF
TRBJ2-1,TRBV19,ASTTSGNYNEQF
TRBJ2-1,TRBV7-2,ASSPPGLAGANEQF
TRBJ2-1,TRBV28,ASKTSGSVEQF
TRBJ1-2,TRBV7-9,ASSSEGNYGYT
TRBJ2-1,TRBV15,ATSFGTSGTYEQF
TRBJ1-2,TRBV5-1,ASSLSTGADRYGGYT
TRBJ2-5,TRBV19,ASSQQGIRETQY
TRBJ2-5,TRBV6-5,ASSPKAGGLETQY
TRBJ2-7,TRBV7-3,ASSFLGLGDEQY
TRBJ1-2,TRBV6-5,ASRPLTGTNYGYT
TRBJ1-2,TRBV27,ASSARYRGYGYT
TRBJ1-4,TRBV19,ASSSRQGTEKLF
TRBJ2-2,TRBV7-9,ASSLQGLVTGELF
TRBJ2-1,TRBV9,ASSARGGTPSSYNEQF
TRBJ2-7,TRBV21-1,ASSNFFGRHPEQY
TRBJ2-2,TRBV27,ASSLQTSGGRYTGELF
TRBJ2-7,TRBV19,ASSAGRGAEQY
TRBJ2-3,TRBV4-2,ASSHPMGLARDTQY
TRBJ2-3,TRBV5-6,ASSGQGSHTQY
TRBJ1-4,TRBV4-3,ASSQDVAPPNEKLF
TRBJ2-4,TRBV5-1,ASSPPGLAGGKNIQY
TRBJ2-5,TRBV28,ASSRDRGRETQY
TRBJ1-4,TRBV30,AWSAALGVGVEKLF
TRBJ1-1,TRBV10-3,AISRTGSTEAF